This T cell receptor beta chain emerged from a study of T cells after somatic rescue of genetic block. Sequenced by immunoSEQ multiplex PCR; TCRdb stores in-frame clones only, minus some. The sample has tens of thousands of clones, around 90% seen once. The ends were cut back, 6 bases at V and 5 bases at J, with 9 bases in the middle. This CDR3 has 12 residues. The germline gives CDR1 SNHLY, CDR2 FYNNEI. The sequenced sample consisted of peripheral blood mononuclear cells (PBMCs). The V and J genes are TRBV2 and TRBJ2-3; no definite D call. The source of this sequence is a middle-aged man. The CDR3 coding sequence is TGTGCCAGCAGCGAACGGCGAGATACGCAGTATTTT. Amino acid sequence: CASSERRDTQYF.